This T cell receptor beta chain was obtained from a study of OX40 agonist ivuxolimab in advanced cancers. On this clone itself: Its antigen is not identified.

Study-wide points: The average count of expanded clones was higher among CD8+ T cells than among CD4+. Partial responders at 0.1-3.0 mg/kg showed near-lowest clonal expansion. Some patients without response likewise showed low normalized clonal expansion.

The assay was immunoSEQ multiplex PCR, and TCRdb's table has in-frame clones only and misses some. The data show nearly 50,000 clones, around nine tenths seen once. Germline V gene sequence: CDR1 SGHVS, CDR2 FNYEAQ. Trimming pared 6 bases from V and 5 bases from J, leaving 16 bases between. This CDR3 spans 15 amino acids. The V and J genes are TRBV7-6 and TRBJ1-4, with D possibly TRBD1 on 5 matching bases. Here the sequenced sample was CD4+ or CD8+ T cells sorted from blood, taken in a trial of the OX40 agonist ivuxolimab. This clonotype was obtained from an adult with an advanced solid tumor such as melanoma, head and neck, liver or kidney cancer. CDR3 bases: TGTGCCAGCAGTCCCGAGACAGTATGGAATGAAAAACTGTTTTTT. This gives the protein CASSPETVWNEKLFF. The whole variable domain, filled in from reference TRBV7-6 and TRBJ1-4, reads GAGVSQSPRYKVTKRGQDVALRCDPISGHVSLYWYRQALGQGPEFLTYFNYEAQQDKSGLPNDRFSAERPEGSISTLTIQRTEQRDSAMYRCASSPETVWNEKLFFGSGTQLSVL.